The present TCR beta chain was sequenced within a study of response to subunit inactivated influenza vaccine. Findings and limits, study-wide: Authors suggested each seasonal influenza vaccination recruits few new T cells.

This clonotype has a handful of counts. Its cognate antigen is unknown. TCRdb reanalysed the RT-PCR reads using MiXCR and keeps one entry per CDR3 protein. The data hold almost 600,000 distinct CDR3 sequences, with 12% to 15% observed a single time. The clonotype comes from a man aged 45-65 years who received an inactivated influenza vaccine. Material: PBMCs from blood, obtained roughly 12 days after vaccination.

CDR3 bases: TGTGCCAGCAGTTTCCTCTCAGGACTTCAGTACCAAGAGACCCAGTACTTC. It encodes CASSFLSGLQYQETQYF. J is TRBJ2-5 and V is TRBV12-3 or TRBV12-4, with D perhaps matching TRBD2 (5 bases). V was cut by 3 bases and J by 0 bases, with 17 bases left in between. CDR3 length: 17 amino acids.